The sequence of this T cell receptor beta chain was determined in a study of cytomegalovirus exposure and HLA in healthy donors (dated by TCRdb to 2017 to 2019). Study-level background: In an earlier analysis of about 560 of the donors, approximately 300 Gb of sequence data and 117 million unique TCR beta sequences from about 190 million T cells were reported. To decide whether each TCR beta V gene segment behaved as functional or pseudogenic, an earlier analysis of several hundred of the donors relied on high-throughput TCR beta sequencing. Using immunosequencing, the study profiled T cell repertoires from 500 to 800 subjects and related those repertoires to cytomegalovirus serostatus. Roughly 300 gigabases of sequencing data and around 85 million unique TCR sequences made up an early release that covered under 750 HLA-typed donors. All discovery cohort repertoires had been generated using a single sequencing platform. High-throughput TCR immunosequencing, statistical association of individual TCRs with disease status, and machine learning were combined to predict cytomegalovirus infection status. In the later analysis, no new phenotypic data were used to find candidate immune exposures; instead, reliance was placed on TCR beta sequences and their occurrence across donors. The study aimed to test whether signatures of past pathogen exposure could be identified by cataloging public T cell receptors. A later genetic analysis used genome-wide SNP genotypes for about 60% of the 666 donors, treating that subset as a discovery cohort. Among roughly 400 genotyped donors of the cohort, an average of roughly 230,000 unique TCR beta nucleotide sequences was sequenced per donor, of which roughly 18% were non-productive. The number of typed donors differed by locus: about 629-630 for A, B, C, DRB1 and DQB1; 500 to 550 for DQA1; approximately 610 for DPA1; and some 470 for DPB1. Four to six DR-DQ haplotypes were handled as single units for association and clustering, since linkage in the cohort was strong. Donor age, sex, ethnicity and CMV serostatus were compiled together with the repertoire data. A later analysis re-examined previously published TCR beta repertoires from more than 550 donors and added high-resolution HLA genotyping to investigate patterns of TCR occurrence. Class I and class II HLA loci were covered by the typing at four-digit resolution. Among the roughly 400 genotyped donors, around 81% belonged to the genetic ancestry cluster associated with self-reported Caucasian donors. Besides the first cohort of 500 to 700 subjects, a separate validation cohort made up of 120 different subjects was used. Paper-wide results and their limitations: The classifier was reported to diagnose cytomegalovirus status with high specificity and sensitivity in both the original and validation cohorts. The cohort was sequenced for TCR beta chains only, and without alpha or paired-chain data the features that could be detected were limited. When HLA alleles, especially DR and DQ, strongly co-occurred, TCR associations were difficult to assign to individual alleles. Across donors, most TCR sequences were observed very rarely, whereas some public TCRs were present in many individuals. According to a later analysis, most CMV-associated TCR beta chains appeared to be HLA-restricted, and the HLA associations seemed to be driven largely by CMV exposure. The 87-base-pair reads could not distinguish some IMGT-functional V segments, including TRBV6-2 and TRBV6-3, so those segments were excluded. Linkage disequilibrium might explain the correlated functional status among segregating V segments, but an unknown experimental factor could not be ruled out. According to a later analysis, parvovirus B19, influenza, CMV and Epstein-Barr virus appeared linked to several top co-occurrence clusters. A later genetic analysis reported fewer N-insertions in productive TCRs among donors in an Asian-associated ancestry cluster than the approximately 670-donor mean. A later analysis associated 16,951 TCR beta sequences with specific HLA alleles at a false discovery rate of 0.05. In a later analysis, TCR association rates were found to vary across HLA loci, with the most associated TCRs seen for DRB1 alleles and the fewest for HLA-C alleles. A few of the identified cytomegalovirus-associated TCR beta chains were confirmed in vitro to be specific for cytomegalovirus antigens. In a later genetic analysis, a missense DCLRE1C variant was associated with V-gene and J-gene trimming of TCR beta chains, and the association was replicated in an independent cohort. A further reported finding was that TCR beta sequences accurately predicted the HLA-A and HLA-B alleles for most subjects in the first cohort. A later analysis found that HLA-associated TCR beta chains were more clonally expanded and had lower generation probabilities than equally common non-associated chains. HLA typing was unavailable for some donors at each locus, so association tests used only the typed subset. Because counts were too low, about 17 rarely observed V segments, including chromosome 9 orphons, were excluded from the earlier analysis of some 540 of the donors. The sequencing pipeline was judged likely to have produced a cluster of highly shared sequence variants as a technical artifact. Broadly in line with IMGT annotations, most TCR beta V segments showed up in productive rearrangements about 90% or about 30% of the time in an earlier analysis of 587 of the donors. According to the authors, the approach could potentially be generalized to other disease states and immunological phenotypes. Immune exposure information for the cohort was limited to CMV serostatus. Presence/absence analyses assumed roughly uniform sequencing depth across donors, an assumption that may not hold. A total of 150 or so TCR beta chains were listed by the study as associated with cytomegalovirus.

Receptor amplification or capture employed the immunoSEQ multiplex PCR assay. A mixture of 60 forward primers for TCR Vbeta segments and 13 reverse primers for TCR Jbeta segments was used in the multiplex PCR. The CDR3 region of rearranged TCR beta genes was amplified from genomic DNA with a multiplex PCR assay. Amplified TCR beta libraries were sequenced as 87-base-pair reads on the Illumina HiSeq System. Concerning the study's data processing: In a later analysis, tens of millions of unique TCR beta chains were counted across the 500 to 850 repertoires, and approximately 9.9 million of these chains were shared by at least two donors. Raw reads were error-corrected and collapsed into unique sequences by a nearest-neighbor algorithm in which closely related sequences were merged to remove PCR and sequencing errors. Alignment of CDR3 sequences to IMGT reference sequences was used to assign V, D and J gene segments. Each retained sequence needed at least a six-nucleotide match to both a V gene segment and a J gene segment. Rearrangements were called productive when the CDR3 lacked stop codons and stayed in frame with V and J; all others were non-productive. CDR3 was defined by IMGT convention, running from the second conserved V-encoded cysteine to the conserved J-encoded phenylalanine. In an earlier analysis of more than 550 of the donors, sequences lacking an unambiguous match to a single V gene segment were excluded. An earlier analysis of just under 600 of the donors called V segments functional above 56.7% productive rearrangements and segregating when the between-donor standard deviation exceeded 5%. A statistical classification framework was built for diagnosing cytomegalovirus status from the catalog of TCR beta chain sequences. In a later analysis, V and J genes were assigned by comparing TCR nucleotide sequences against IMGT/GENE-DB human TR gene sequences. In a later analysis, CDR3 sequences and most-parsimonious VDJ recombination scenarios were assigned using the TCRdist pipeline. A later analysis defined each TCR beta chain by its CDR3 amino acid sequence plus V-gene family, and excluded reads lacking a unique V-gene family. As a way to deal with suspected cross-contamination and a sequencing artifact, a later analysis dropped approximately 590 nucleotide sequences that were highly shared and had low generation probability. For each public chain, a later analysis derived a clonal expansion index from normalized ranks of inferred template counts within each repertoire. A later analysis computed generation probabilities with a VDJ recombination model fitted to out-of-frame rearrangements, and checked the results against IGoR. In a later analysis, TCR-TCR, TCR-HLA and TCR-CMV co-occurrence was scored with hypergeometric tests, and a repertoire-size bias correction was applied to TCR pairs. A later analysis estimated false discovery rates by permuting HLA or CMV assignments 20 times. A later analysis grouped co-occurring TCRs with DBSCAN, adding TCRdist sequence similarity when clustering within HLA-allele-positive subsets. For co-occurrence clustering, repertoires with fewer than 30,000 or more than 120,000 public chains were excluded, along with several repertoires with anomalous nucleotide sharing. TCRdb stores this immuneACCESS table with in-frame sequences only. Part of the clones is absent; in the studies checked, under half of the shortfall reflects unresolved V genes, and no reason is known for the rest. That table is the source of V, J and clone size, and D and trimming were worked out from the DNA. Recorded for this sample are under 200,000 clones; around four fifths of them occurred a single time. The ten biggest clones cover 1.3% of the sample.

This clone has only one observation. Which antigen it targets is not known. No qualities accompany the bases; no much larger clone lies one base away. CDR1 and CDR2 (SGHAT, FQNNGV) derive from the germline V gene. V and J lose 1 base and 3 bases, and a span of 10 bases separates them. From the cysteine up to the phenylalanine, the CDR3 has a length of 14 residues. Only the CDR3 portion is preserved as DNA: 42 bases, with reading frame beginning at the first base. In total, 630 or so healthy bone marrow donors made up the cohort. Cohort members were all nominally healthy when sampled, although unrecorded immune exposures were likely present. The donor was CMV seronegative and belonged to the group of approximately 320 seronegative cohort members. Each donor provided a peripheral blood sample, and peripheral blood mononuclear cells were used for TCR beta sequencing. The Qiagen DNeasy Blood Extraction Kit was used to extract genomic DNA from the blood cell samples.

The sample was PBMCs. This receptor was identified in a woman aged 50 to 60 in good health and CMV-seronegative. The chain joins TRBV11-2 to TRBJ2-7; perhaps TRBD2 is the D gene, with 6 bases matching. The sequence in DNA is TGTGCCAGCAGCTTAGGGGGACTCTACTACGAGCAGTACTTC. Its translation reads: CASSLGGLYYEQYF.